This entry lists 30 T cell receptor beta chains sequenced from one sample in a study of beta chain features in type 1 diabetes. All of the isolated RNA was reverse transcribed, so expressed TCRB transcripts were sequenced. Assay used: immunoSEQ multiplex PCR; TCRdb lists only in-frame clones, some missing. The sample includes 250,000 or so clones, 25% to 30% seen only once; the top ten take approximately 4%. Source material: central memory CD4+ T cells from blood. The source of these receptors is a man in his thirties or forties in good health.

This chain uses TRBV9 with TRBJ2-7; D is perhaps TRBD1 (6 bases). Germline V gene sequence: CDR1 SGDLS, CDR2 YYNGEE. The CDR3 is made up of 13 amino acids. V was shortened by 3 bases and J by 6 bases, with 13 bases between the two germline ends. The CDR3 sequence: CASSAGRGGEQYF. The CDR3 bases are TGTGCCAGCAGCGCTGGCAGGGGCGGCGAGCAGTACTTC.

In its sample, this clone was seen a few times. This may arise from a read error, as a much more abundant clone is one base away. The sample contains more than one DNA sequence encoding this CDR3. This chain joins TRBV7-9 and TRBJ2-3; unclear D gene. Germline CDR1 reads SEHNR; CDR2 reads FQNEAQ (reference sequence). Trimming took off 3 bases at V and 0 bases at J, with 1 base between the two ends. The CDR3 contains 12 residues. The CDR3 nucleotides read TGTGCCAGCAGCTTTAGCACAGATACGCAGTATTTT. Translated: CASSFSTDTQYF.

With regard to this clone: Other DNA sequences in the same sample also yield this CDR3. The chain uses TRBV5-1 and TRBJ2-2; D remains unclear. Trimming removed 3 bases at V and 0 bases at J, with 9 bases between. This CDR3 is built from 15 residues. The germline V gene has CDR1 SGHRS and CDR2 YFSETQ. This CDR3 is CASSSRSSNTGELFF. Written as DNA, the CDR3 is TGCGCCAGCAGCTCGCGGAGCTCGAACACCGGGGAGCTGTTTTTT.

This clone has a handful of counts. This sequence joins TRBV6-1 and TRBJ1-5, with a possible D match to TRBD1 (6 bases). Trimming took off 4 bases at V and 2 bases at J, with 15 bases between the two ends. The length of the CDR3 is 16 residues. CDR1 is MNHNS and CDR2 is SASEGT in the germline V gene. The CDR3 here is CASSVSQGRGNQPQHF. The CDR3 DNA is TGTGCCAGCAGTGTATCACAGGGAAGAGGCAATCAGCCCCAGCATTTT.

This clone was detected only once. One end of the junction varies from germline; a read error may be responsible. V and J are TRBV9 and TRBJ2-2; either TRBD1 or TRBD2 may supply D (6 bases each). The CDR3 extends over 15 amino acids. Germline-derived CDR1 and CDR2 are SGDLS and YYNGEE. CDR3 nucleotide sequence: TGTGCCAGCACCGTAGGGGGGCAGGACACCGGGGAGCTGTTTTTT. It codes for CASTVGGQDTGELFF.

The J gene is TRBJ2-7, the V gene TRBV29-1; unclear D gene. The CDR3 has 13 amino acids. Germline CDR1 reads SQVTM; CDR2 reads ANQGSEA. V lost 4 bases, J lost 1 base, and 11 bases lay in between. The CDR3, as DNA: TGCAGCGTTGCTGGCAGGTATTCCTACGAGCAGTACTTC. The encoded protein is CSVAGRYSYEQYF.

This chain connects TRBV19 to TRBJ2-1; the match to TRBD2 covers 7 bases. The CDR3 length is 15 residues. The germline V gene has CDR1 LNHDA and CDR2 SQIVND (reference sequence). Losses at the gene ends were 3 bases for V and 5 bases for J; bases not matched to a gene: 7. The DNA for the CDR3 is TGTGCCAGTAGTATGGAAGGGAGGGGAAACAATGAGCAGTTCTTC. Amino acid sequence: CASSMEGRGNNEQFF.

This clone has a handful of counts. The chain employs TRBV29-1 and TRBJ2-5; 11 nucleotides line up with TRBD2. From germline, CDR1 is SQVTM and CDR2 ANQGSEA. The V and J ends lost 3 bases and 5 bases, in that order; junction bases with no gene match: 2. This CDR3 contains 13 residues. This CDR3 reads CSVESSGGETQYF. CDR3 bases: TGCAGCGTTGAGTCTAGCGGGGGGGAGACCCAGTACTTC.

The genes are TRBV2 and TRBJ2-5; no definite D call. Trimming left V 4 bases short and J 5 bases short, with 14 bases between. The CDR3 length is 14 residues. The germline V gene has CDR1 SNHLY and CDR2 FYNNEI. As DNA, the CDR3 is TGTGCCAGCAGTGGGCCGCGAGGAGTGGAGACCCAGTACTTC. This translates into CASSGPRGVETQYF.

Only a few counts were recorded for this clone. The rearrangement joins TRBV30 to TRBJ1-1, with a possible D match to TRBD1 (6 bases). Trimming pared 0 bases from V and 10 bases from J, leaving 12 bases between. The CDR3 has 12 residues. Germline loops: CDR1 GTSNPN, CDR2 SVGIG (reference sequence). Here the CDR3 DNA reads TGTGCCTGGAGTGTACTCAGGGGAGCAGCTTTCTTT. Translating gives CAWSVLRGAAFF.

In this sample, this clone turned up a few times. The V gene is TRBV4-3, the J gene TRBJ1-1; D uncertain. Between the trimmed V and J ends, which lost 2 bases and 4 bases, there was a span of 11 bases. The CDR3 totals 14 residues. Germline values: CDR1 LGHNA, CDR2 YSLEER. CDR3 bases: TGCGCCAGCAGCCAACCAGGCATGGGCACTGAAGCTTTCTTT. Translated, it gives CASSQPGMGTEAFF.

This clone occurred a few times. The chain couples TRBV4-3 to TRBJ2-5; no reliable D call. The V gene's germline CDR1 is LGHNA and CDR2 YSLEER. V was pared by 1 base and J by 5 bases, with 14 bases between. This CDR3 contains 15 residues. The CDR3 region is CASSQVPGRGETQYF. For the CDR3, the DNA is TGCGCCAGCAGCCAAGTTCCGGGCCGTGGGGAGACCCAGTACTTC.

This chain uses TRBV27 with TRBJ2-3, with D possibly matching TRBD1 (6 bases). CDR3 length: 14 amino acids. Trimming pared 5 bases from V and 1 base from J, leaving 10 bases between. The germline CDR1 and CDR2 sequences are MNHEY and SMNVEV (reference sequence). The CDR3: CASSLWGRTDTQYF. The CDR3 nucleotides are TGTGCCAGCAGTCTCTGGGGGCGCACAGATACGCAGTATTTT.

This clone was found once. The CDR3, as DNA: TGTGCCAGCAGCTTACTCTACAGCTCCTACGAGCAGTACTTC. Translating it yields CASSLLYSSYEQYF. The chain joins TRBV11-2 to TRBJ2-7; D not resolved. Between the trimmed V and J ends, which lost 2 bases and 0 bases, there was a span of 8 bases. The CDR3 runs to 14 residues. Germline values: CDR1 SGHAT, CDR2 FQNNGV.

CDR3 DNA: TGTGCCACCAGCAGTCCTAGCGGGAGGTCAACCTACGAGCAGTACTTC. Translated: CATSSPSGRSTYEQYF. The chain uses TRBV15 and TRBJ2-7, with 11 bases matching TRBD2. The CDR3 is 16 amino acids. Germline V gene lookup returns CDR1 LNHNV and CDR2 YYDKDF (reference sequence). The ends lost 3 bases at V and 2 bases at J; junction bases unmatched: 6.

This clone was observed a few times. The genes are TRBV29-1 and TRBJ2-3; D may be TRBD2 (5 bases). The germline V gene has CDR1 SQVTM and CDR2 ANQGSEA. CDR3 size: 14 residues. Trimming removed 4 bases from V and 1 base from J, with 12 bases in between. The CDR3: CSVARVEGTDTQYF. Here the CDR3 DNA reads TGCAGCGTTGCGAGGGTGGAAGGCACAGATACGCAGTATTTT.

This chain connects TRBV7-2 to TRBJ2-3, with TRBD2 matching over 9 bases. Germline CDR1 is SGHTA and CDR2 is FQGNSA. This CDR3 has 16 amino acids. Germline trimming cut 5 bases from V and 6 bases from J; bases unmatched to any gene: 12. CDR3 nucleotides: TGTGCCAGCAGCCCTGTTGTTAGAGCGGGAGGTGATACGCAGTATTTT. It codes for CASSPVVRAGGDTQYF.

This chain joins TRBV30 and TRBJ2-7; 7 positions match TRBD1. The CDR3 loop spans 13 amino acids. Trimming removed 6 bases from V and 4 bases from J; junction bases left unmatched: 9. Per germline, CDR1 GTSNPN and CDR2 SVGIG (reference sequence). The CDR3 loop reads CACKQGRGYEQYF. The CDR3 coding sequence is TGTGCCTGCAAACAGGGGCGCGGTTACGAGCAGTACTTC.

Turning to this clone: Other DNA sequences from this sample encode an identical CDR3 as well. This sequence joins TRBV29-1 and TRBJ2-7, with D perhaps assigned TRBD1 or TRBD2 (5 bases each). Germline lookup yields CDR1 SQVTM and CDR2 ANQGSEA. This CDR3 has 12 residues. The V end lost 4 bases, the J end lost 6 bases, and 13 bases lay between the germline ends. CDR3 coding DNA: TGCAGCGTTGGTGGGGGACCGGTCGAGCAGTACTTC. Translated, it gives CSVGGGPVEQYF.

The chain joins TRBV18 to TRBJ2-5, with D perhaps matching TRBD2 (6 bases). There are 15 residues in the CDR3. V was shortened by 3 bases and J by 1 base, with 12 bases between the two germline ends. Germline CDR1 is KGHSH and CDR2 is LQKENI. CDR3 in amino acids: CASSPVGGRQETQYF. CDR3 in DNA: TGTGCCAGCTCACCCGTCGGGGGTCGCCAAGAGACCCAGTACTTC.

Written as DNA, the CDR3 is TGCGCCAGCAGCCGTAGGACAGAAGATACGCAGTATTTT. Encoded protein: CASSRRTEDTQYF. The chain combines TRBV5-1 with TRBJ2-3; perhaps TRBD1 as D (6 bases). Germline V gives CDR1 SGHRS, CDR2 YFSETQ. This CDR3 has 13 amino acids. The germline V and J ends were trimmed by 4 bases and 5 bases, with 11 bases remaining between them.

This rearrangement joins TRBV7-2 to TRBJ2-7; D gene uncertain. This CDR3 has 13 residues. Germline V lookup: CDR1 SGHTA, CDR2 FQGNSA. Trimming cost V 5 bases and J 0 bases, with 8 bases left between them. CDR3 nucleotides: TGTGCCAGCAGCGTAGTGGCCTCCTACGAGCAGTACTTC. It specifies CASSVVASYEQYF.

This clone was recorded a few times. The CDR3 nucleotides read TGTGCCAGCAGTGAATCAGGGGGACTGTTTTTT. Its protein product is CASSESGGLFF. The V call is TRBV2, the J call TRBJ1-4; 7 bases align to TRBD1. Trimming took 2 bases from V and 13 from J; bases not matched to a gene: 1. CDR1 is SNHLY and CDR2 is FYNNEI in the germline V gene. This CDR3 has 11 residues.

This chain uses TRBV6-5 with TRBJ1-4; 9 bases agree with TRBD1. Losses at the gene ends were 6 bases for V and 7 bases for J; bases not matched to a gene: 0. CDR1 is MNHEY, CDR2 SVGAGI, per germline. CDR3 length: 12 residues. CDR3 protein: CASRDRGEKLFF. The CDR3 coding sequence is TGTGCCAGCAGGGACAGGGGTGAAAAACTGTTTTTT.

The rearrangement joins TRBV7-2 to TRBJ2-2; D could derive from TRBD1 or TRBD2 (5 bases each). Germline V gene data show CDR1 as SGHTA and CDR2 as FQGNSA. This CDR3 spans 14 amino acids. V was trimmed by 5 bases and J by 4 bases, leaving 11 bases between them. The CDR3 loop reads CASSRGLTTGELFF. The CDR3 DNA reads as TGTGCCAGCAGCCGGGGCCTTACCACCGGGGAGCTGTTTTTT.

In its sample, this clone was seen a few times. The chain employs TRBV18 and TRBJ2-3, with unresolved D. Trimming pared 6 bases from V and 4 bases from J, leaving 14 bases between. This CDR3 comprises 14 residues. Germline V gives CDR1 KGHSH, CDR2 LQKENI. The CDR3 protein is CASSQSPSADTQYF. The CDR3 DNA follows: TGTGCCAGCTCTCAGTCCCCGAGTGCAGATACGCAGTATTTT.

A note on this clone: An end of the junction does not agree with germline; a read error may underlie this. The chain combines TRBV18 with TRBJ2-4; D tentatively reads TRBD1 or TRBD2 (6 bases each). In germline, CDR1 is KGHSH, CDR2 LQKENI. This CDR3 contains 13 residues. The CDR3: CASSPSGGGNRDF. Written as DNA, the CDR3 is TGTGCCAGCTCACCAAGTGGAGGGGGAAATCGAGACTTC.

The V and J genes are TRBV28 and TRBJ1-2; tentatively, D is TRBD1 (6 bases). V lost 3 bases to trimming and J lost 8 bases, with 13 bases between them. Germline CDR1 MDHEN, CDR2 SYDVKM. The CDR3 length is 13 residues. The CDR3 loop is CASSLASQGGYTF. CDR3 nucleotide sequence: TGTGCCAGCAGTTTGGCCAGTCAGGGGGGCTACACCTTC.

This clone was seen more than once but under ten times. This sequence joins TRBV29-1 and TRBJ1-5, with 8 positions matching TRBD1. This CDR3 comprises 13 residues. CDR1 and CDR2 from the germline V gene are SQVTM and ANQGSEA. J gave up 6 bases and V 7 bases, and 8 bases lay outside the gene matches. The CDR3 spells CSAGQGVGQPQHF. The DNA for the CDR3 is TGCAGCGCCGGACAGGGTGTTGGTCAGCCCCAGCATTTT.

The rearrangement joins TRBV7-2 to TRBJ1-2; 7 bases map to TRBD1. Germline values: CDR1 SGHTA, CDR2 FQGNSA. V was pared by 5 bases and J by 0 bases, with 3 bases of the junction left unmatched. This CDR3 has 14 residues. The CDR3 bases are TGTGCCAGCAGCGAGACAGGGCCTAACTATGGCTACACCTTC. Protein: CASSETGPNYGYTF.